These T cell receptor beta chains were read from a single sample in a study of blood T cell repertoires in COVID-19. TCRdb keeps only in-frame clones here, not all; method: immunoSEQ multiplex PCR. The sample carries some 42,000 clones, about 87% recorded once. Sequenced sample: peripheral blood. These receptor sequences come from a human donor in a cohort sampled during active COVID-19. Both conserved end residues are part of each CDR3. Fields, in order: D gene, J gene, V gene, clone size, CDR3 protein, CDR3 DNA. D genes are given only for firm matches. Rows may omit the clone size; those that give it use once, few, many or a size class.

>TRBD1|TRBJ1-2|TRBV4-2|.
CASSQDRTGGSRGYTF
TGTGCCAGCAGCCAAGACCGAACAGGGGGCAGTCGTGGCTACACCTTC
>.|TRBJ1-1|TRBV7-9|.
CASSLSWGLGTEAFF
TGTGCCAGCAGCTTATCTTGGGGGCTAGGCACTGAAGCTTTCTTT
>TRBD2|TRBJ2-7|TRBV19|.
CASSRDSGAQYEQYF
TGTGCCAGTAGTAGGGATAGCGGGGCTCAGTACGAGCAGTACTTC
>.|TRBJ2-5|TRBV7-3|.
CASSLRAGTQETQYF
TGTGCCAGCAGCTTACGGGCGGGGACCCAAGAGACCCAGTACTTC
>TRBD1|TRBJ1-2|TRBV5-1|once
CASRLTGDGYGYTF
TGCGCCAGCAGATTGACAGGGGATGGCTATGGCTACACCTTC
>.|TRBJ1-4|TRBV11-2|.
CASSYSGINEKLFF
TGTGCCAGCAGCTACTCCGGGATTAATGAAAAACTGTTTTTT
>.|TRBJ2-7|TRBV6-6|once
CASSHGSFEQYF
TGTGCCAGCAGTCACGGTTCCTTCGAGCAGTACTTC
>.|TRBJ1-3|TRBV11-2|.
CASRSISGTQASGNTIYF
TGTGCCAGCCGCTCTATCTCCGGGACTCAAGCCTCTGGAAACACCATATATTTT
>.|TRBJ1-1|TRBV7-9|.
CASSNGVRNTEAFF
TGTGCCAGCAGCAACGGGGTCCGTAACACTGAAGCTTTCTTT
>.|TRBJ2-5|TRBV29-1|.
CSVAPNSRGETQYF
TGCAGCGTTGCCCCAAACAGCAGGGGAGAGACCCAGTACTTC
>TRBD1|TRBJ2-7|TRBV4-3|.
CASSQEVEGQGAVYEQYF
TGCGCCAGCAGCCAAGAGGTGGAAGGACAGGGGGCCGTATACGAGCAGTACTTC
>TRBD1|TRBJ2-7|TRBV7-6|.
CASSLAQGTGGEQYF
TGTGCCAGCAGCTTAGCCCAGGGGACAGGGGGCGAGCAGTACTTC
>TRBD1|TRBJ1-6|TRBV9|.
CASSEGQVNSPLHF
TGTGCCAGCAGCGAAGGACAGGTGAATTCACCCCTCCACTTT